Presented here are 5 T cell receptor beta chains from one specimen sequenced in a study of blood T cell repertoires in COVID-19. Sequencing used immunoSEQ multiplex PCR; TCRdb keeps in-frame clones, though not all of them. The sample includes around 190,000 clones, more than 65% seen only once; the top ten take roughly an eighth. Sequencing was done on a sample of peripheral blood. Receptors originate from a human donor in a cohort sampled during active COVID-19.

This clone was detected only once. V and J are TRBV6-5 and TRBJ2-5; 7 nucleotides align to TRBD2. Germline lookup yields CDR1 MNHEY and CDR2 SVGAGI. J lost 1 base, V lost 8 bases, and 4 bases had no gene match. This CDR3 is built from 13 residues. CDR3 DNA: TGTGCCAGCGACTGGACTAGCCAAGAGACCCAGTACTTC. It encodes CASDWTSQETQYF.

The genes are TRBV10-1 and TRBJ2-1, with a possible D match to TRBD1 (5 bases). V was cut by 6 bases and J by 5 bases, with 11 bases left in between. CDR3 length: 13 amino acids. The germline gives CDR1 WNHNN, CDR2 SYGVQD (reference sequence). CDR3 DNA sequence: TGCGCCAGCAGCCCCACAGGAGACAATGAGCAGTTCTTC. Amino acid sequence: CASSPTGDNEQFF.

The V and J genes are TRBV28 and TRBJ2-7, with TRBD1 matching 7 bases. The CDR3 length is 15 residues. The V segment lost 5 bases and the J segment 3 bases; nucleotides outside the gene matches: 10. Germline CDR1 MDHEN, CDR2 SYDVKM. In DNA, the CDR3 is TGTGCCAGCAGTCCGACAGGGCCCCCCCTCTACGAGCAGTACTTC. Amino acid sequence: CASSPTGPPLYEQYF.

CDR3 protein: CASSTRLAGVDTQYF. For the CDR3, the DNA is TGCGCCAGCAGCACTCGACTAGCGGGAGTGGATACGCAGTATTTT. The chain couples TRBV4-1 to TRBJ2-3, with 12 bases identical to TRBD2. The V and J ends lost 5 bases and 6 bases, in that order; junction bases with no gene match: 6. Germline CDR1 reads MGHRA; CDR2 reads YSYEKL. This CDR3 has 15 amino acids.

The chain employs TRBV19 and TRBJ1-5; 8 bases match TRBD1. The CDR3 has 14 residues. V was pared by 8 bases and J by 5 bases, with 8 bases of the junction left unmatched. Per the germline V gene, CDR1 is LNHDA and CDR2 is SQIVND (reference sequence). The CDR3 is CASEPGQAHQPQHF. The CDR3 DNA sequence: TGTGCCAGTGAACCGGGACAGGCCCATCAGCCCCAGCATTTT.